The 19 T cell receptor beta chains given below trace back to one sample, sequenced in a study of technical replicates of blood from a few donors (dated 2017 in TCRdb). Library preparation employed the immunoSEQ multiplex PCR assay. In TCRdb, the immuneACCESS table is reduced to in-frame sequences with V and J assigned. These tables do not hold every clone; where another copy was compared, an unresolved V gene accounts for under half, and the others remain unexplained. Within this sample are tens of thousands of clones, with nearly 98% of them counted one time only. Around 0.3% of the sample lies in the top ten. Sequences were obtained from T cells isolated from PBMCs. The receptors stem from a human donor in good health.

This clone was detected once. This chain's CDR3 is CASSARQSAYEQYF. The CDR3 nucleotides are TGTGCCAGCAGCGCAAGACAGAGTGCCTACGAGCAGTACTTC. V gene TRBV9 combines with J gene TRBJ2-7; D is possibly TRBD1 (5 bases). The CDR3 loop spans 14 amino acids. The germline gives CDR1 SGDLS, CDR2 YYNGEE. With 3 bases removed from V and 2 bases from J, the gap between germline ends came to 12 bases.

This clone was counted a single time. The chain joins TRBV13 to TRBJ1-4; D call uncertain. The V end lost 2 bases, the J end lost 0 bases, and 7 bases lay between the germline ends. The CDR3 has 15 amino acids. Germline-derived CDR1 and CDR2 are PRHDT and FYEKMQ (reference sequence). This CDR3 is CASSLSLATNEKLFF. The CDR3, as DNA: TGTGCCAGCAGCTTATCCCTTGCAACTAATGAAAAACTGTTTTTT.

The CDR3 sequence is CASSSEPGQGWTEAFF. As DNA, the CDR3 is TGTGCCAGCAGCTCCGAACCGGGACAGGGATGGACTGAAGCTTTCTTT. This rearrangement joins TRBV7-3 to TRBJ1-1; 9 positions agree with TRBD1. The CDR3 length is 16 residues. V lost 4 bases to trimming and J lost 5 bases; unmatched junction nucleotides: 11. From germline, CDR1 is SGHTA and CDR2 FQGTGA.

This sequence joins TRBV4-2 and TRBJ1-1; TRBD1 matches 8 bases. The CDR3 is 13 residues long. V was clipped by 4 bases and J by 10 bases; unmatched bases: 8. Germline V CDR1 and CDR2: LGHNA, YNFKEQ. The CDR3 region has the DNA TGTGCCAGCAGCCCTACACACGACAGGGGAGCTTTCTTT. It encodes CASSPTHDRGAFF.

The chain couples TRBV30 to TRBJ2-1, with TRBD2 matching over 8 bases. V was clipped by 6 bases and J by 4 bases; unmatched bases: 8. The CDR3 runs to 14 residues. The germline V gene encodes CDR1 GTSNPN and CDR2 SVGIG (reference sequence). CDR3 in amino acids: CACSGGTTYNEQFF. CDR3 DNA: TGTGCCTGTTCGGGAGGGACTACTTACAATGAGCAGTTCTTC.

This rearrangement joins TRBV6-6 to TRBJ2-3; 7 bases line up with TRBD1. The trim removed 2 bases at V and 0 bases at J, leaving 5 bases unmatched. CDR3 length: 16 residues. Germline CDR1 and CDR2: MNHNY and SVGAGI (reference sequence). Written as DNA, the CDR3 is TGTGCCAGCAGTTACAGCGGACAGGTTAGCACAGATACGCAGTATTTT. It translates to CASSYSGQVSTDTQYF.

The CDR3 here is CASSGQVRETQYF. The CDR3 DNA sequence: TGCGCCAGCAGTGGACAGGTCCGGGAGACCCAGTACTTC. V gene TRBV10-2 combines with J gene TRBJ2-5; maybe TRBD1 (6 bases). Trimming shortened V by 4 bases and J by 5 bases, and 11 bases separated the two germline ends. There are 13 residues in the CDR3. Per the germline V gene, CDR1 is WSHSY and CDR2 is SAAADI.

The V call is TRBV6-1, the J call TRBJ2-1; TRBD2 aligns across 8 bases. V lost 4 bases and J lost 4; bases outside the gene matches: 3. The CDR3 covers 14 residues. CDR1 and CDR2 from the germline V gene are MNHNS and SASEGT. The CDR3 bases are TGTGCCAGCAGTGTACTAGCGGAGTACAATGAGCAGTTCTTC. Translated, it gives CASSVLAEYNEQFF.

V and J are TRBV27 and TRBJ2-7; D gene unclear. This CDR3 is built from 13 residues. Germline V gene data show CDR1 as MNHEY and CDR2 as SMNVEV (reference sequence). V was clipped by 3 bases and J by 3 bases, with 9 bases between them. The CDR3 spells CASSFSELYEQYF. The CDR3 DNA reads TGTGCCAGCAGTTTTTCCGAGCTCTACGAGCAGTACTTC.

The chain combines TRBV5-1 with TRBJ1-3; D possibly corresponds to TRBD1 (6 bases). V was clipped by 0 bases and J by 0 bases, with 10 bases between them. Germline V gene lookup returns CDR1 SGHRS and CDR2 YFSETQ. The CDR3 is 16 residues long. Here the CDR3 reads CASSLVLGGSGNTIYF. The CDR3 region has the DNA TGCGCCAGCAGCTTGGTTCTAGGGGGCTCTGGAAACACCATATATTTT.

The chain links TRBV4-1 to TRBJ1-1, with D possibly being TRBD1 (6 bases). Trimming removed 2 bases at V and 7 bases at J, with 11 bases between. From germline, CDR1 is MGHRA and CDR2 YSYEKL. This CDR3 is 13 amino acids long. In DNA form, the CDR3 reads TGCGCCAGCAGCCAACGTAGGGGGTTTGAAGCTTTCTTT. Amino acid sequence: CASSQRRGFEAFF.

For the CDR3, the DNA is TGTGCCAGTAGTATAGAAAGCGGGTCCTACGAGCAGTACTTC. It codes for CASSIESGSYEQYF. This sequence joins TRBV19 and TRBJ2-7; a possible D gene is TRBD2 (6 bases). The germline V and J ends were trimmed by 0 bases and 1 base, with 7 bases remaining between them. In germline, CDR1 is LNHDA, CDR2 SQIVND (reference sequence). The CDR3 sequence is 14 residues long.

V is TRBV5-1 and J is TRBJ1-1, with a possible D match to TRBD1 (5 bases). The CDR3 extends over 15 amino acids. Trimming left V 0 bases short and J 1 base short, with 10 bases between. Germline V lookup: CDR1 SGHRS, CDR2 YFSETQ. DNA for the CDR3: TGCGCCAGCAGCTTGGCCGGGGGATCGAACACTGAAGCTTTCTTT. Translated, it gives CASSLAGGSNTEAFF.

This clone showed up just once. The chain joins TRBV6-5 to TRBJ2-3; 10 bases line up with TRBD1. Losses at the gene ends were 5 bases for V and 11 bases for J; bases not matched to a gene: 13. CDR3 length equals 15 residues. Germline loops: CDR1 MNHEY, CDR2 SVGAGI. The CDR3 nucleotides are TGTGCCAGCAGTCCAACCGGGACAGGGGTTTCGTGGCAGTATTTT. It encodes CASSPTGTGVSWQYF.

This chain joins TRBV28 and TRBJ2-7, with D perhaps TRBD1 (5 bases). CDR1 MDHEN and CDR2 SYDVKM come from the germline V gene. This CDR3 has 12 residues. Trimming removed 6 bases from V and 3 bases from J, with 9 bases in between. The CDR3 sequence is CASSRQRYEQYF. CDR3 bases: TGTGCCAGCAGCAGACAGCGCTACGAGCAGTACTTC.

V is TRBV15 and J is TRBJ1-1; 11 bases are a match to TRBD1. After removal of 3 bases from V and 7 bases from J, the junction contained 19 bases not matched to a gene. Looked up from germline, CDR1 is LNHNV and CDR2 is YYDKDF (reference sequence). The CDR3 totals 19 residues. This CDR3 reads CATSREGPGQGVVEVEAFF. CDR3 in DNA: TGTGCCACCAGCAGGGAAGGGCCGGGACAGGGGGTTGTAGAAGTTGAAGCTTTCTTT.

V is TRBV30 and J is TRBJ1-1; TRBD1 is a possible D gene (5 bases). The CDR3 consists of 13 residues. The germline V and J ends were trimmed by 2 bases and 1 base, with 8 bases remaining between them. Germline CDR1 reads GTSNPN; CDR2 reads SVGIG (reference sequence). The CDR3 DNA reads TGTGCCTGGAGTCGGACATCGAACACTGAAGCTTTCTTT. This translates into CAWSRTSNTEAFF.

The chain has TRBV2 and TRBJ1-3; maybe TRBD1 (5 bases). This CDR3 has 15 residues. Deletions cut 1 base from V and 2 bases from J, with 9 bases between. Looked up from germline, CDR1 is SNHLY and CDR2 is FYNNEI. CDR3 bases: TGTGCCAGCAGTGAAGGGGGGGGTCCTGGAAACACCATATATTTT. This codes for CASSEGGGPGNTIYF.

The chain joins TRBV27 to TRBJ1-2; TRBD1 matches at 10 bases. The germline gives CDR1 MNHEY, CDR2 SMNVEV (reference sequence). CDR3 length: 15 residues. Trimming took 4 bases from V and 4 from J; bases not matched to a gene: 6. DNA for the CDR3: TGTGCCAGCAGTTCCGACAGGGGGCGTAGCTATGGCTACACCTTC. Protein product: CASSSDRGRSYGYTF.